The rows below give T cell receptor beta chains drawn from one sample of a study of blood T cell repertoires in COVID-19. Using immunoSEQ multiplex PCR, the repertoire was profiled, and TCRdb retains in-frame clones only, with some absent. The sample has under 300,000 clones, 75% to 85% seen once; the top ten hold around 6%. Sequenced sample: peripheral blood. The receptor set was obtained from a human donor in a cohort sampled during active COVID-19. CDR3s include the opening cysteine and the closing phenylalanine or tryptophan. Each record gives: CDR3 protein, CDR3 DNA, clone size, V gene, J gene, D gene. The D gene is left open where the match is weak. The size field is filled for only some rows; it gives once, few, many or a size class.

CDR3 protein: CATSAPGQGGTGELFF; CDR3 DNA: TGTGCCACCAGTGCACCGGGACAGGGGGGAACCGGGGAGCTGTTTTTT; clone size: .; V gene: TRBV24-1; J gene: TRBJ2-2; D gene: TRBD1
CDR3 protein: CASSQVPLNQPQHF; CDR3 DNA: TGTGCCAGCAGCCAAGTCCCCCTCAATCAGCCCCAGCATTTT; clone size: .; V gene: TRBV3-1/TRBV3-2; J gene: TRBJ1-5; D gene: .
CDR3 protein: CASSQDDRGSYNEQFF; CDR3 DNA: TGCGCCAGCAGCCAAGATGACAGGGGGTCATACAATGAGCAGTTCTTC; clone size: once; V gene: TRBV4-1; J gene: TRBJ2-1; D gene: TRBD1
CDR3 protein: CASSSGQVNSPLHF; CDR3 DNA: TGTGCCAGCAGTTCTGGACAGGTGAATTCACCCCTCCACTTT; clone size: .; V gene: TRBV6-5; J gene: TRBJ1-6; D gene: TRBD1
CDR3 protein: CASGLVLSGRHNEQFF; CDR3 DNA: TGTGCTAGTGGTTTGGTACTTAGCGGGCGACACAATGAGCAGTTCTTC; clone size: .; V gene: TRBV12-5; J gene: TRBJ2-1; D gene: TRBD2
CDR3 protein: CASSYGGDTRNQPQHF; CDR3 DNA: TGTGCCAGCAGCTACGGGGGGGACACCCGCAATCAGCCCCAGCATTTT; clone size: many; V gene: TRBV9; J gene: TRBJ1-5; D gene: .
CDR3 protein: CASMLDRGGKETQYF; CDR3 DNA: TGTGCCAGCATGCTCGACAGAGGAGGGAAGGAGACCCAGTACTTC; clone size: once; V gene: TRBV3-1/TRBV3-2; J gene: TRBJ2-5; D gene: .
CDR3 protein: CSVVWPSGRWHEQYF; CDR3 DNA: TGCAGCGTTGTATGGCCTAGCGGGAGATGGCACGAGCAGTACTTC; clone size: .; V gene: TRBV29-1; J gene: TRBJ2-7; D gene: TRBD2
CDR3 protein: CSVPGQVLNTEAFF; CDR3 DNA: TGCAGCGTACCGGGACAGGTGTTGAACACTGAAGCTTTCTTT; clone size: .; V gene: TRBV29-1; J gene: TRBJ1-1; D gene: TRBD1
CDR3 protein: CASSYEGASTDTQYF; CDR3 DNA: TGTGCCAGCAGTTACGAGGGAGCTAGCACAGATACGCAGTATTTT; clone size: .; V gene: TRBV6-5; J gene: TRBJ2-3; D gene: .
CDR3 protein: CASSLAGGWEQYF; CDR3 DNA: TGTGCCAGCAGCTTGGCAGGGGGCTGGGAGCAGTACTTC; clone size: .; V gene: TRBV5-4; J gene: TRBJ2-7; D gene: TRBD1
CDR3 protein: CASSYSEGGQPQHF; CDR3 DNA: TGTGCCAGCAGTTACTCGGAGGGTGGGCAGCCCCAGCATTTT; clone size: .; V gene: TRBV6-5; J gene: TRBJ1-5; D gene: .
CDR3 protein: CASSFTGRDSYNEQFF; CDR3 DNA: TGTGCCAGCAGCTTCACCGGGCGGGACTCCTACAATGAGCAGTTCTTC; clone size: .; V gene: TRBV13; J gene: TRBJ2-1; D gene: .
CDR3 protein: CASRETGPQGF; CDR3 DNA: TGTGCCAGCAGGGAAACGGGGCCACAGGGTTTT; clone size: .; V gene: TRBV12-3/TRBV12-4; J gene: TRBJ1-3; D gene: .
CDR3 protein: CASSSPPGVNEKLFF; CDR3 DNA: TGTGCCAGCAGCTCCCCCCCCGGGGTTAATGAAAAACTGTTTTTT; clone size: .; V gene: TRBV7-9; J gene: TRBJ1-4; D gene: .
CDR3 protein: CASSLPGANEKLFF; CDR3 DNA: TGTGCCAGCAGTTTGCCGGGAGCTAATGAAAAACTGTTTTTT; clone size: .; V gene: TRBV28; J gene: TRBJ1-4; D gene: .
CDR3 protein: CASSDRGVTEAFF; CDR3 DNA: TGTGCCAGCAGTGATCGGGGAGTCACTGAAGCTTTCTTT; clone size: .; V gene: TRBV6-1; J gene: TRBJ1-1; D gene: .
CDR3 protein: CASSVRRDRGNYGYTF; CDR3 DNA: TGCGCCAGCAGCGTTCGCCGGGACAGGGGAAACTATGGCTACACCTTC; clone size: .; V gene: TRBV5-1; J gene: TRBJ1-2; D gene: TRBD1
CDR3 protein: CASSVKTGAGTKTQYF; CDR3 DNA: TGTGCCAGCAGCGTAAAGACAGGGGCAGGAACAAAGACCCAGTACTTC; clone size: .; V gene: TRBV7-8; J gene: TRBJ2-5; D gene: TRBD1
CDR3 protein: CASSSYTDTQYF; CDR3 DNA: TGTGCCAGCAGCTCGTACACAGATACGCAGTATTTT; clone size: once; V gene: TRBV7-2; J gene: TRBJ2-3; D gene: .
CDR3 protein: CASSKGRDSTYEQYF; CDR3 DNA: TGTGCCAGCAGCAAAGGGAGGGACTCCACCTACGAGCAGTACTTC; clone size: .; V gene: TRBV21-1; J gene: TRBJ2-7; D gene: .
CDR3 protein: CASSPTVSSYEQYF; CDR3 DNA: TGTGCCAGTAGTCCGACAGTGAGCTCCTACGAGCAGTACTTC; clone size: .; V gene: TRBV19; J gene: TRBJ2-7; D gene: .
CDR3 protein: CASSLVYRGRNTQYF; CDR3 DNA: TGCGCCAGCAGCTTGGTGTACAGGGGAAGGAATACGCAGTATTTT; clone size: .; V gene: TRBV5-1; J gene: TRBJ2-3; D gene: TRBD1
CDR3 protein: CASSYEWTSGNEQFF; CDR3 DNA: TGTGCCAGCAGTTATGAATGGACCAGCGGCAATGAGCAGTTCTTC; clone size: .; V gene: TRBV6-2/TRBV6-3; J gene: TRBJ2-1; D gene: .
CDR3 protein: CASSVVAGRMAFF; CDR3 DNA: TGTGCCAGCAGCGTAGTTGCAGGGCGGATGGCTTTCTTT; clone size: .; V gene: TRBV9; J gene: TRBJ1-1; D gene: .
CDR3 protein: CASSDGDSVEQFF; CDR3 DNA: TGCGCCAGCAGTGATGGGGACTCGGTTGAGCAGTTCTTC; clone size: .; V gene: TRBV10-2; J gene: TRBJ2-1; D gene: .
CDR3 protein: CASSLGSIGTAHTGELFF; CDR3 DNA: TGTGCCAGCAGCTTGGGTAGCATCGGGACAGCTCACACCGGGGAGCTGTTTTTT; clone size: .; V gene: TRBV5-4; J gene: TRBJ2-2; D gene: TRBD1
CDR3 protein: CASSLGQGGYEQYF; CDR3 DNA: TGCGCCAGCAGCTTGGGACAGGGGGGCTACGAGCAGTACTTC; clone size: .; V gene: TRBV5-1; J gene: TRBJ2-7; D gene: TRBD1
CDR3 protein: CASSLRQAGEQFF; CDR3 DNA: TGTGCCAGCAGCCTCAGACAGGCGGGTGAGCAGTTCTTC; clone size: .; V gene: TRBV14; J gene: TRBJ2-1; D gene: .
CDR3 protein: CASKLAGGGYNEQFF; CDR3 DNA: TGTGCCAGTAAACTAGCGGGAGGGGGATACAATGAGCAGTTCTTC; clone size: .; V gene: TRBV19; J gene: TRBJ2-1; D gene: TRBD2
CDR3 protein: CASSYLGGRVNEQFF; CDR3 DNA: TGTGCCAGCAGTTACCTCGGGGGGCGAGTCAATGAGCAGTTCTTC; clone size: .; V gene: TRBV6-6; J gene: TRBJ2-1; D gene: .
CDR3 protein: CASRFGTDSSYGYTF; CDR3 DNA: TGTGCCAGCAGGTTTGGGACTGACTCCTCCTATGGCTACACCTTC; clone size: .; V gene: TRBV6-5; J gene: TRBJ1-2; D gene: .
CDR3 protein: CASSPRGQGEQYF; CDR3 DNA: TGTGCCAGCAGTCCCAGGGGGCAGGGCGAGCAGTACTTC; clone size: .; V gene: TRBV27; J gene: TRBJ2-7; D gene: TRBD1
CDR3 protein: CASSGQGAKKTQYF; CDR3 DNA: TGTGCCAGCAGCGGACAGGGGGCAAAGAAGACCCAGTACTTC; clone size: .; V gene: TRBV27; J gene: TRBJ2-5; D gene: TRBD1
CDR3 protein: CASSPISSSETQYF; CDR3 DNA: TGTGCCAGCAGCCCCATTAGTAGTTCGGAGACCCAGTACTTC; clone size: .; V gene: TRBV9; J gene: TRBJ2-5; D gene: .
CDR3 protein: CASSLDQGQGVYEQYF; CDR3 DNA: TGTGCCAGCAGCTTAGATCAGGGACAGGGGGTCTACGAGCAGTACTTC; clone size: few; V gene: TRBV7-6; J gene: TRBJ2-7; D gene: TRBD1
CDR3 protein: CASSLARDTSTDTQYF; CDR3 DNA: TGCGCCAGCAGCTTGGCCCGGGACACCAGCACAGATACGCAGTATTTT; clone size: .; V gene: TRBV5-1; J gene: TRBJ2-3; D gene: .
CDR3 protein: CASSVLEDIGELFF; CDR3 DNA: TGTGCCAGCAGTGTTCTTGAGGATATCGGGGAGCTGTTTTTT; clone size: few; V gene: TRBV2; J gene: TRBJ2-2; D gene: .
CDR3 protein: CASSLALAGRTDTQYF; CDR3 DNA: TGTGCCAGCAGCTTAGCTTTAGCGGGCCGCACAGATACGCAGTATTTT; clone size: .; V gene: TRBV11-1; J gene: TRBJ2-3; D gene: TRBD2
CDR3 protein: CASSPDRGLTGELFF; CDR3 DNA: TGTGCCAGCAGCCCCGACAGGGGGCTGACCGGGGAGCTGTTTTTT; clone size: few; V gene: TRBV7-2; J gene: TRBJ2-2; D gene: TRBD1
CDR3 protein: CASSLRVAGVTDTQYF; CDR3 DNA: TGTGCCAGCAGCTTGCGGGTAGCGGGGGTCACAGATACGCAGTATTTT; clone size: .; V gene: TRBV5-4; J gene: TRBJ2-3; D gene: TRBD2
CDR3 protein: CAWSSPQGASYEQYF; CDR3 DNA: TGTGCCTGGAGTAGCCCACAGGGGGCCTCATACGAGCAGTACTTC; clone size: .; V gene: TRBV30; J gene: TRBJ2-7; D gene: TRBD1
CDR3 protein: CASSPTGQGYNEQFF; CDR3 DNA: TGTGCCAGCAGTCCCACCGGACAGGGATACAATGAGCAGTTCTTC; clone size: .; V gene: TRBV27; J gene: TRBJ2-1; D gene: TRBD1
CDR3 protein: CASTRGTGGGYSNQPQHF; CDR3 DNA: TGTGCCAGCACTCGAGGGACAGGGGGAGGATATAGCAATCAGCCCCAGCATTTT; clone size: .; V gene: TRBV19; J gene: TRBJ1-5; D gene: TRBD1
CDR3 protein: CASSLGGYVTISTDTQYF; CDR3 DNA: TGTGCCAGTAGTTTGGGAGGGTATGTTACAATTAGCACAGATACGCAGTATTTT; clone size: .; V gene: TRBV19; J gene: TRBJ2-3; D gene: TRBD2
CDR3 protein: CASSVRSTATGELFF; CDR3 DNA: TGTGCCAGCAGCGTCCGTAGCACGGCCACCGGGGAGCTGTTTTTT; clone size: once; V gene: TRBV9; J gene: TRBJ2-2; D gene: .
CDR3 protein: CASSRTSGRISSYNEQFF; CDR3 DNA: TGTGCCAGCAGCAGGACTAGCGGGAGGATCAGCTCCTACAATGAGCAGTTCTTC; clone size: once; V gene: TRBV5-6; J gene: TRBJ2-1; D gene: TRBD2
CDR3 protein: CAWRNPRTGVNSPLHF; CDR3 DNA: TGTGCCTGGAGAAACCCACGGACAGGGGTGAATTCACCCCTCCACTTT; clone size: .; V gene: TRBV30; J gene: TRBJ1-6; D gene: TRBD1
CDR3 protein: CASRETGKNTEAFF; CDR3 DNA: TGTGCCAGCAGGGAGACAGGGAAGAACACTGAAGCTTTCTTT; clone size: .; V gene: TRBV6-5; J gene: TRBJ1-1; D gene: TRBD1
CDR3 protein: CASSLAASTDTQYF; CDR3 DNA: TGTGCCAGCAGCTTAGCGGCAAGCACAGATACGCAGTATTTT; clone size: .; V gene: TRBV7-9; J gene: TRBJ2-3; D gene: .
CDR3 protein: CASSTGVAGGQETQYF; CDR3 DNA: TGTGCCAGTAGTACAGGGGTAGCGGGGGGTCAAGAGACCCAGTACTTC; clone size: once; V gene: TRBV19; J gene: TRBJ2-5; D gene: TRBD2
CDR3 protein: CASSLPGRSFYGYTF; CDR3 DNA: TGTGCCAGCAGCCTCCCGGGGAGGTCCTTCTATGGCTACACCTTC; clone size: .; V gene: TRBV14; J gene: TRBJ1-2; D gene: .
CDR3 protein: CASTQFAGGGETQYF; CDR3 DNA: TGCGCCAGCACCCAGTTCGCCGGCGGAGGAGAGACCCAGTACTTC; clone size: .; V gene: TRBV5-1; J gene: TRBJ2-5; D gene: .
CDR3 protein: CASRQTHSSGQPQHF; CDR3 DNA: TGTGCCAGCAGGCAAACACACTCCTCGGGTCAGCCCCAGCATTTT; clone size: .; V gene: TRBV11-3; J gene: TRBJ1-5; D gene: .
CDR3 protein: CASSQDSGVNQPQHF; CDR3 DNA: TGTGCCAGCAGCCAAGATTCCGGAGTAAATCAGCCCCAGCATTTT; clone size: .; V gene: TRBV4-2; J gene: TRBJ1-5; D gene: .
CDR3 protein: CASGFGGKETQYF; CDR3 DNA: TGTGCTAGTGGTTTCGGGGGAAAGGAGACCCAGTACTTC; clone size: .; V gene: TRBV12-5; J gene: TRBJ2-5; D gene: .
CDR3 protein: CASSPQVGPSSSPLHF; CDR3 DNA: TGTGCCAGCAGCCCCCAGGTGGGTCCGAGTAGTTCACCCCTCCACTTT; clone size: .; V gene: TRBV3-1/TRBV3-2; J gene: TRBJ1-6; D gene: .
CDR3 protein: CASSLGLLPYEQYF; CDR3 DNA: TGTGCCAGCAGCTTAGGACTCCTCCCCTACGAGCAGTACTTC; clone size: .; V gene: TRBV11-2; J gene: TRBJ2-7; D gene: .
CDR3 protein: CAISEGTSGLSYEQYF; CDR3 DNA: TGTGCCATCAGTGAGGGGACTAGCGGACTATCCTACGAGCAGTACTTC; clone size: .; V gene: TRBV10-3; J gene: TRBJ2-7; D gene: TRBD2